The clone carrying this TCR beta chain qualifies as medium-sized. Its antigen is not known. Every donor had blood drawn once into heparin, approximately 120 mL on average. The authors obtained over 95% purity in all sorted populations. The sample comes from a study of beta chain features in type 1 diabetes. Across the study: On cell yields, gender and age, patients and healthy donors were similar. Notes on the study in general: Individuals with type 1 diabetes displayed fewer insertions and more deletions at VDJ junctions.

The entirety of the isolated RNA underwent reverse transcription, so expressed TCRB transcripts were sequenced. The table came from immunoSEQ multiplex PCR; TCRdb's copy has only in-frame clones and leaves some out. The table records around 40,000 clones, 51% of them present only once. Looked up from germline, CDR1 is MDHEN and CDR2 is SYDVKM. The CDR3 contains 16 residues. V trimming: 2 bases; J trimming: 2 bases; junction bases outside the gene matches: 6. This clonotype was sampled from a woman between 18 and 29 years old in good health. The sample consisted of Tregs from blood. The rearrangement uses TRBV28 and TRBJ2-3; 8 bases are shared with TRBD2. The CDR3 loop is CASSLGGRLVTDTQYF. The CDR3 DNA follows: TGTGCCAGCAGTTTAGGCGGGAGGTTAGTCACAGATACGCAGTATTTT.